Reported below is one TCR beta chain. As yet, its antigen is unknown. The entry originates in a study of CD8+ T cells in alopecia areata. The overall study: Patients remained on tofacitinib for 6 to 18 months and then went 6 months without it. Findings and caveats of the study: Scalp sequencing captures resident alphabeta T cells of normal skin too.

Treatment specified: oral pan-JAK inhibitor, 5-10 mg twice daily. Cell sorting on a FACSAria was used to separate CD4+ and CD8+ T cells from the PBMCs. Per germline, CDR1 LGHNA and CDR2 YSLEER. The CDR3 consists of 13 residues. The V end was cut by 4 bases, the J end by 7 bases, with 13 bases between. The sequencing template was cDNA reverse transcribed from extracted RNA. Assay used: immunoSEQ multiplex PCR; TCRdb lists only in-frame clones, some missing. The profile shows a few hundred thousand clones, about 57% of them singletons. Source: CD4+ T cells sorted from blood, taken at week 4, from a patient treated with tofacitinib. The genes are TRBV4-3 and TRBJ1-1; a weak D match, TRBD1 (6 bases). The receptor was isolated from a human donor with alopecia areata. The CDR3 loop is CASSRNQQGEAFF. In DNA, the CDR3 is TGCGCCAGCAGCCGGAACCAACAGGGTGAAGCTTTCTTT.